This TCR beta chain was captured in a study of cytomegalovirus exposure and HLA in healthy donors. As for the study in general: Caucasian-associated ancestry cluster membership applied to approximately 81% of a few hundred genotyped donors.

Germline CDR1 and CDR2: MGHRA and YSYEKL. V dropped 3 bases and J dropped 2; count of bases not matched to a gene: 3. The CDR3 is made up of 15 amino acids. Findings of the study overall: An analysis that was carried out later associated approximately 15,000 TCR beta sequences with HLA alleles at 0.05 false discovery rate. Diagnosis of cytomegalovirus status made by the classifier reportedly showed high specificity and sensitivity.

With 60 Vbeta and 13 Jbeta primers, the PCR was carried out. In the original processing: In a later analysis, around 12 million of 65 million to 80 million unique beta chains occurred in at least two donors. Clones were read by immunoSEQ multiplex PCR, and TCRdb kept only the in-frame ones, dropping some. V and J calls and clone size are as listed in that table; D and trimming were resolved from the DNA. The sample contains around 100,000 clones, 84% of which appear only once. A single count supports this clone. What it binds is not known. The chain carries TRBV4-1 and TRBJ2-7, with 11 bases aligning to TRBD2. The receptor was derived from a woman younger than 30 in good health and CMV-seropositive. The sample comprised PBMCs. The CDR3 bases are TGCGCCAGCAGCCATCCGGGACTAGCGGCCTACGAGCAGTACTTC. Its protein is CASSHPGLAAYEQYF.